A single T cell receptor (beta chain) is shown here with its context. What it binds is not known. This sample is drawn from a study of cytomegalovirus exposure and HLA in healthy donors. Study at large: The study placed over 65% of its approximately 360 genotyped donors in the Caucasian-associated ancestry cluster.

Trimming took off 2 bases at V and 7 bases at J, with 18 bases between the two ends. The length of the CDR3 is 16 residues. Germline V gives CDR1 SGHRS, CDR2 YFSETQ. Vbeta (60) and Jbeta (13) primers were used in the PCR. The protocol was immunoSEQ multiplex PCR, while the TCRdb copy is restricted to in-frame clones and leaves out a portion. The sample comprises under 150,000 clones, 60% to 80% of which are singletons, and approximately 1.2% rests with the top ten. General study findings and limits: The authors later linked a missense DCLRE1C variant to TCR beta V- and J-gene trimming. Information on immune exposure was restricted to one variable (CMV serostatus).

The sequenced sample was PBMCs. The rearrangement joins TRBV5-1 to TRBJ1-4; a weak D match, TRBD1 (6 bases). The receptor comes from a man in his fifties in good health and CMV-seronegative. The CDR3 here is CASSFGQGPGGEKLFF. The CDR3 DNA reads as TGCGCCAGCAGCTTTGGTCAGGGGCCGGGTGGTGAAAAACTGTTTTTT.